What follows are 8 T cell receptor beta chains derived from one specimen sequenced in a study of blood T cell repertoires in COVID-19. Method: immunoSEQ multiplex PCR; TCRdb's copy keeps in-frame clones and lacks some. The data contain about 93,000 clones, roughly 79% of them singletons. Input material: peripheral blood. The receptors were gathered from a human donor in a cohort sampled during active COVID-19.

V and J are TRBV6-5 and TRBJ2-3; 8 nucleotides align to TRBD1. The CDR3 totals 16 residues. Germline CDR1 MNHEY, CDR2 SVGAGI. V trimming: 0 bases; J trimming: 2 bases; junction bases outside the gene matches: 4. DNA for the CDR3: TGTGCCAGCAGTTACTCGACAGGGGTCCTCACAGATACGCAGTATTTT. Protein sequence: CASSYSTGVLTDTQYF.

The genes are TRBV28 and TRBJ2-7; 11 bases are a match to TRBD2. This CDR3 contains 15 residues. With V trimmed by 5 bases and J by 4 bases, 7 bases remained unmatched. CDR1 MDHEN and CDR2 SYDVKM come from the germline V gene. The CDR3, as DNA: TGTGCCAGCAGTCCTCCTAGCGGGAGGCTGTACGAGCAGTACTTC. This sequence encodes CASSPPSGRLYEQYF.

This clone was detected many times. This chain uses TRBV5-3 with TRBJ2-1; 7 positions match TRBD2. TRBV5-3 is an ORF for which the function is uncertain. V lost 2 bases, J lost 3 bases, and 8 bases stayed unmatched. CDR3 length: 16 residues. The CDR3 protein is CARSFGSGYHYNEQFF. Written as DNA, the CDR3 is TGTGCCAGAAGCTTTGGTAGCGGGTACCACTACAATGAGCAGTTCTTC.

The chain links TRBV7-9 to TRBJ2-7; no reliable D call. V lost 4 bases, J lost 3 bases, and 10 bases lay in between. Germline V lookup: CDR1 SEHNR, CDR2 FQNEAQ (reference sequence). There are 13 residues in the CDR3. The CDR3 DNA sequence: TGTGCCAGCAGCTCTAGGTCGAGCTACGAGCAGTACTTC. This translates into CASSSRSSYEQYF.

CDR3 amino acids: CASSLAWGRTEAFF. In DNA, the CDR3 is TGTGCCAGCAGTTTGGCGTGGGGGCGCACTGAAGCTTTCTTT. The chain is built from TRBV28 and TRBJ1-1; perhaps TRBD1 as D (6 bases). CDR3 length equals 14 residues. Deletions cut 3 bases from V and 4 bases from J, with 12 bases between. Germline CDR1 reads MDHEN; CDR2 reads SYDVKM. Full variable domain (outside the CDR3, taken from reference TRBV28 and TRBJ1-1): DVKVTQSSRYLVKRTGEKVFLECVQDMDHENMFWYRQDPGLGLRLIYFSYDVKMKEKGDIPEGYSVSREKKERFSLILESASTNQTSMYLCASSLAWGRTEAFFGQGTRLTVV.

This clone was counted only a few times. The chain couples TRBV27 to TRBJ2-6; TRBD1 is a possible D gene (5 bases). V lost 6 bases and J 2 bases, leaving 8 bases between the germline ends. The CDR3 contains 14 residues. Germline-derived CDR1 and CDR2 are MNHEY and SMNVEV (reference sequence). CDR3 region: CASRIGAGANVLTF. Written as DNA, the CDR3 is TGTGCCAGCAGAATAGGGGCTGGGGCCAACGTCCTGACTTTC.

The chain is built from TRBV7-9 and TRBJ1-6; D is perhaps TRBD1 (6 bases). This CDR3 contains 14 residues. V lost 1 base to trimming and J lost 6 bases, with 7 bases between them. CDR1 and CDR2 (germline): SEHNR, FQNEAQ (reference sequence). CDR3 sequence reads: CASSLDRANSPLHF. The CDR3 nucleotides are TGTGCCAGCAGCTTAGACAGGGCTAATTCACCCCTCCACTTT.

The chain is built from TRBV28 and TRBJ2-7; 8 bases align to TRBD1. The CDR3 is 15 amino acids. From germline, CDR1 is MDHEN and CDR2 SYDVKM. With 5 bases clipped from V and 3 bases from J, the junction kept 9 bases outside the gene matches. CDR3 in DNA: TGTGCCAGCAGTCTCTCCGCCACAGGGGGCTACGAGCAGTACTTC. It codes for CASSLSATGGYEQYF. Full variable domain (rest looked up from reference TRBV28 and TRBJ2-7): DVKVTQSSRYLVKRTGEKVFLECVQDMDHENMFWYRQDPGLGLRLIYFSYDVKMKEKGDIPEGYSVSREKKERFSLILESASTNQTSMYLCASSLSATGGYEQYFGPGTRLTVT.